The following is a TCR beta chain sequence with its context. The antigen is not known. At one of its ends the junction is not consistent with the germline gene, which may arise from a read error. These data belong to a study of radiation and T cells in renal cell carcinoma. Overall study results and limits: Without pretreatment biopsies, baseline tumor clonotype presence was undetermined. From baseline, blood top tumor clonotypes peaked at 2 weeks post-radiation.

The germline V gene has CDR1 SEHNR and CDR2 FQNEAQ (reference sequence). The CDR3 sequence is 16 residues long. Specified time point: baseline pretreatment blood. Treatment noted: 15 Gy SBRT to primary tumor, nephrectomy 4 weeks later. Sequencing used immunoSEQ multiplex PCR; TCRdb keeps in-frame clones, though not all of them. The sample has 150,000 or so clones; 88% are singletons. The TCR comes from a woman between 70 and 85 years old with renal cell carcinoma. The chain recombines TRBV7-9 with TRBJ2-2, with D perhaps assigned TRBD1 or TRBD2 (5 bases each). The specimen comprised blood, sampled from a patient whose treatment included radiotherapy and nephrectomy. CDR3 bases: TGTGCCAGCAGCTTACATGGGGGACGGCTAACCGAGGAGCTGTTTTTT. Protein sequence: CASSLHGGRLTEELFF.